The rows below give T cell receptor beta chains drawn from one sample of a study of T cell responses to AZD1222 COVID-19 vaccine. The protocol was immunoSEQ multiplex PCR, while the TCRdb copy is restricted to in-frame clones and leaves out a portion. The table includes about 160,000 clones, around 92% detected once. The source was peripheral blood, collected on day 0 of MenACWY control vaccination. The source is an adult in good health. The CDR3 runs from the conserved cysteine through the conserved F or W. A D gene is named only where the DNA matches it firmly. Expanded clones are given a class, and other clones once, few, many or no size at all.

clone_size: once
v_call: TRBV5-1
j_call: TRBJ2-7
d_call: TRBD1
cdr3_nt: TGCGCCAGCAGCTCGGGGACAGTCGGGGAGCAGTACTTC
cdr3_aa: CASSSGTVGEQYF

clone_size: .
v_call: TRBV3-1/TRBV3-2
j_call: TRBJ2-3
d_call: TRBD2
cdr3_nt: TGTGCCAGCAGCCAAGCGGGAGGGAGCACAGATACGCAGTATTTT
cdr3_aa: CASSQAGGSTDTQYF

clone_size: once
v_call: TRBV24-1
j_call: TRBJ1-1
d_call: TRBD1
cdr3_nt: TGTGCCACCAGTGACCGGACAGGGAACACTGAAGCTTTCTTT
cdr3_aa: CATSDRTGNTEAFF

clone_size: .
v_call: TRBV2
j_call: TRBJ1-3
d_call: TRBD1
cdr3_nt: TGTGCCAGCAGTTACGACAGGGCTGGAAACACCATATATTTT
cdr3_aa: CASSYDRAGNTIYF

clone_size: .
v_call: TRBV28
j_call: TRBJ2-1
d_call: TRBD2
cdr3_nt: TGTGCCAGCAGGTTATTGACTAGCGGGCGTCGCAATGAGCAGTTCTTC
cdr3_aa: CASRLLTSGRRNEQFF

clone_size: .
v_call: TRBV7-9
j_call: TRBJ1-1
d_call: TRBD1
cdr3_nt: TGTGCCAGCAGCCCAGGACAGGGGTCCACTGAAGCTTTCTTT
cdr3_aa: CASSPGQGSTEAFF

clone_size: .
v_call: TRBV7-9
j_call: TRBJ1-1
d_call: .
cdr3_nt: TGTGCCAGCAGCTTCTCCGGCGGGGAGGGTTTCTTT
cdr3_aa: CASSFSGGEGFF

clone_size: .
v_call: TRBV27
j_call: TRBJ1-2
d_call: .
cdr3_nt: TGTGCCAGCAGTACCATACGGGGGTATGGCTACACCTTC
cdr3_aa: CASSTIRGYGYTF

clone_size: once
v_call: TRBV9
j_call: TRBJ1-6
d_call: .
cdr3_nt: TGTGCCAGCAGCGACGCCCGGGACCGCGGAAATTCACCCCTCCACTTT
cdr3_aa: CASSDARDRGNSPLHF

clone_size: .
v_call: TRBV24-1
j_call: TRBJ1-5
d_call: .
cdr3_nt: TGTGCCACCAGTGATACACAGGGAGGGCCCCAGCATTTT
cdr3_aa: CATSDTQGGPQHF

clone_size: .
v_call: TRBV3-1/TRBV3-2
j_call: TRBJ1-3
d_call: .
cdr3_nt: TGTGCCAGCAGCCCGAATAGGTTGTCGTCACCGCGATTT
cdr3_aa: CASSPNRLSSPRF

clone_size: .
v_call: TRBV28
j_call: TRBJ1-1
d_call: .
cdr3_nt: TGTGCCAGCAGTTTAGGGGGGACTAACACTGAAGCTTTCTTT
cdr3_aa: CASSLGGTNTEAFF

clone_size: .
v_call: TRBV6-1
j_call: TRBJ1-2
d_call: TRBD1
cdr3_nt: TGTGCCAGCAGTGCTACAGGGACAGGGGTCCACTATGGCTACACCTTC
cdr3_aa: CASSATGTGVHYGYTF

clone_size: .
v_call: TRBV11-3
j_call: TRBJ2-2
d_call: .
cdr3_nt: TGTGCCAGCAGCCCAATCCGCGGCGGGGGCGGCGGGGAGCTGTTTTTT
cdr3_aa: CASSPIRGGGGGELFF

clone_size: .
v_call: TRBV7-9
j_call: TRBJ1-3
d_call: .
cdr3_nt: TGTGCCAGCAGCCTGTGGGGGGTAACAAGAGAAAACACCATATATTTT
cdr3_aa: CASSLWGVTRENTIYF

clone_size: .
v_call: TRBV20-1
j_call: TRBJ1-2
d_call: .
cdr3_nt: TGCAGTGCTAGAGAGAAGGGCGGCTACACCTTC
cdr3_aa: CSAREKGGYTF

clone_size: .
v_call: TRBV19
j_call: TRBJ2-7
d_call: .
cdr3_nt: TGTGCCAGTAGTATAGATCGGGGAACCTACGAGCAGTACTTC
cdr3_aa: CASSIDRGTYEQYF

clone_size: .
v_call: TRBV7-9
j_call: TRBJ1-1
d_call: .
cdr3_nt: TGTGCCAGCACCACCTCGTCAGGGTCGCACACTGAAGCTTTCTTT
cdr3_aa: CASTTSSGSHTEAFF

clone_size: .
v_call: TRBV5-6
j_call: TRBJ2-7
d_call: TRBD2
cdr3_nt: TGTGCCAGCAGCCCGCAGGGACTAGTCTACGAGCAGTACTTC
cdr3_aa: CASSPQGLVYEQYF

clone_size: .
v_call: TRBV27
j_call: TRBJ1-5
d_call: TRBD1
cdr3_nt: TGTGCCAGCAGTTTACAGGGGGCTGGTCAGCCCCAGCATTTT
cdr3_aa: CASSLQGAGQPQHF

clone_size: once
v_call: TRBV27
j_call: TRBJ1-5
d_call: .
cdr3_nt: TGTGCCAGCAGTTACCGGGCTCCGGGGGGCAATCAGCCCCAGCATTTT
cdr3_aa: CASSYRAPGGNQPQHF

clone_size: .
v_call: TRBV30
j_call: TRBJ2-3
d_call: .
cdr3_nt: TGTGCCTCAGGACAGAGCACAGATACGCAGTATTTT
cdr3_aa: CASGQSTDTQYF

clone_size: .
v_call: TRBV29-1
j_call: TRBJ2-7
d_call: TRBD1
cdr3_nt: TGCAGCTCCCAGACAGGGAACGAGCAGTACTTC
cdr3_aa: CSSQTGNEQYF

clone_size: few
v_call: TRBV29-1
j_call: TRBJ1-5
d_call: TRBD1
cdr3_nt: TGCAGCACAGGGGGCGAGGGTCAGCCCCAGCATTTT
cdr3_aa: CSTGGEGQPQHF

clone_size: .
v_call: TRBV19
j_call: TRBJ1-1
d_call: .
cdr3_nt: TGTGCCAGTAGTACCTCCCCGGGGGTCGCTTTCTTT
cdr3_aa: CASSTSPGVAFF

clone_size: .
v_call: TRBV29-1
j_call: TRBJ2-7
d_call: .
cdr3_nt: TGCAGCGTTGACCCAGGGACCTACGAGCAGTACTTC
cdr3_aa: CSVDPGTYEQYF

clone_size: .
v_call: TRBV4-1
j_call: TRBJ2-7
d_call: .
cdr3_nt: TGCGCCAGCAGCGCGCCTACCTACGAGCAGTACTTC
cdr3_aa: CASSAPTYEQYF

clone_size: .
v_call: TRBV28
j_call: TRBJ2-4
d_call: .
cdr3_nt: TGTGCCAGCAGTCTACTAAGGATGCCCGTAGCCAAAAACATTCAGTACTTC
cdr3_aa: CASSLLRMPVAKNIQYF

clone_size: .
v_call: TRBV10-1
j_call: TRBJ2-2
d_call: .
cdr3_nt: TGCGCTAGCAGGAGGGCGGGTCCCGGGGAGCTGTTTTTT
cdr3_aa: CASRRAGPGELFF

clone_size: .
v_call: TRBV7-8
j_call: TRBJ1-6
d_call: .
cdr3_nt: TGTGCCAGCAGCCGAACGTGGGGCGGAGGTAATTCACCCCTCCACTTT
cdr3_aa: CASSRTWGGGNSPLHF

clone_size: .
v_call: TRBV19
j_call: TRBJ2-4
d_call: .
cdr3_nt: TGTGCCAGTAGTATCCCCTATTCCACAGCCAAAAACATTCAGTACTTC
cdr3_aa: CASSIPYSTAKNIQYF

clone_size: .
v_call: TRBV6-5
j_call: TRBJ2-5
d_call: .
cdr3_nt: TGTGCCAGCAGGAGAAGCGATCAAGAGACCCAGTACTTC
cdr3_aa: CASRRSDQETQYF

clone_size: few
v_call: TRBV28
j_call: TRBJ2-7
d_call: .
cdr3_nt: TGTGCCAGCAGTTTACCCGGGTTCGCCTACGAGCAGTACTTC
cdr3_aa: CASSLPGFAYEQYF

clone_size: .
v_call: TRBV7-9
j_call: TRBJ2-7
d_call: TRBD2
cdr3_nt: TGTGCCAGCAGCGCAACTAGCGGAGAGGGGCTCGAGCAGTACTTC
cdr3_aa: CASSATSGEGLEQYF

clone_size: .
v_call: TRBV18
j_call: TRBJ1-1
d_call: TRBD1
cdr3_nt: TGTGCCGCATCGATACAGGGGGCGGACACTGAAGCTTTCTTT
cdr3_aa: CAASIQGADTEAFF

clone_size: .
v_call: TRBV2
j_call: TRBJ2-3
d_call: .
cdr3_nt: TGTGCTTCAAGGGAGTTTCTCCAGTCTAGCACAGATACGCAGTATTTT
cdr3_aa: CASREFLQSSTDTQYF

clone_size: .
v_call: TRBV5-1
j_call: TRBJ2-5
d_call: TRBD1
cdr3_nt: TGCGCCAGCAGCTTGGGACAGGGCGGAGAGACCCAGTACTTC
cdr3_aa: CASSLGQGGETQYF

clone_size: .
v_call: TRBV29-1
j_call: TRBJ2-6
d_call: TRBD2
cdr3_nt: TGCAGCGTGGGGTCTAGCGGGAGACTTTTGGCTGGGGCCAACGTCCTGACTTTC
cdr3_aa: CSVGSSGRLLAGANVLTF

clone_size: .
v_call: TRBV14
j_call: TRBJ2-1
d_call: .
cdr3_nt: TGTGCCAGCAGCCAATTGCGGACTCAAGGCAATGAGCAGTTCTTC
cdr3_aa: CASSQLRTQGNEQFF

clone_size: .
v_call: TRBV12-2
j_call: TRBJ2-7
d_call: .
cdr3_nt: TGTGCAAGTCGCTCCGGACAGGTGCCCGAGCAGTACTTC
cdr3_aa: CASRSGQVPEQYF

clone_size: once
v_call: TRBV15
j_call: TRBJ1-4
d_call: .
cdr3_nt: TGTGCCACCAGCAGAGATAGAGGGTCAGGGAGGGTTTTTTTT
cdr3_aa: CATSRDRGSGRVFF

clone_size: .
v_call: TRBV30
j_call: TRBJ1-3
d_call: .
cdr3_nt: TGTGCCTGGAGTGACCGCCTCGACAACTCTGGAAACACCATATATTTT
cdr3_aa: CAWSDRLDNSGNTIYF

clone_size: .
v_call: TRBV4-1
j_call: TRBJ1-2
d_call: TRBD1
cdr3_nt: TGCGCCAGCAGCCTGTTACCGGGACAGCATCTCACCTTC
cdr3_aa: CASSLLPGQHLTF

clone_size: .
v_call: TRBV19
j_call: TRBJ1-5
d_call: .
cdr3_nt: TGTGCCAGTAGTATGCAGATCCGTAGCAATCAGCCCCAGCATTTT
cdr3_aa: CASSMQIRSNQPQHF

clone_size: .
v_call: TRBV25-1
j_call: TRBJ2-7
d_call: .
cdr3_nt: TGTGCCAGCAGTGAAAAGGGACCATACGAGCAGTACTTC
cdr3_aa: CASSEKGPYEQYF

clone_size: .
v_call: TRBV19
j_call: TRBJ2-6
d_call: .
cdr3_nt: TGTGCCAGTAATGTTGTCGGACAGCCTTACTCTGGGGCCAACGTCCTGACTTTC
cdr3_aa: CASNVVGQPYSGANVLTF

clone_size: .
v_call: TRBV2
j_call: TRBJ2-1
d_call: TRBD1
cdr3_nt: TGTGCCAGCAGTGACCTGCCGGGACAGGGTTCCTACAATGAGCAGTTCTTC
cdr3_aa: CASSDLPGQGSYNEQFF